These T cell receptor beta chains were read from a single sample in a study of OX40 agonist ivuxolimab in advanced cancers. Sequencing was performed with immunoSEQ multiplex PCR; in TCRdb, only in-frame clones are kept and a portion is missing. The sample consists of roughly 49,000 clones, around nine tenths of them appearing once. The sample consisted of CD4+ or CD8+ T cells sorted from blood, taken in a trial of the OX40 agonist ivuxolimab. The receptors originated from an adult with an advanced solid tumor such as melanoma, head and neck, liver or kidney cancer. Each CDR3 is given with its conserved first and last residue. A D gene is named only where the DNA matches it firmly.

d_gene,v_gene,j_gene,CDR3aa
.,TRBV19,TRBJ2-5,CASSVRAETQYF
TRBD2,TRBV10-1,TRBJ2-1,CASSEWGGSDEQFF
.,TRBV6-1,TRBJ1-2,CASSEVRTSYGYTF
.,TRBV5-4,TRBJ2-3,CASSLADTQYF
TRBD1,TRBV30,TRBJ1-6,CAWGRGQGNSPLHF
.,TRBV11-2,TRBJ1-5,CASSFLGHSNQPQHF
.,TRBV28,TRBJ1-3,CASSPGGSGNTIYF
.,TRBV7-8,TRBJ2-5,CASSLGRAQETQYF
.,TRBV5-4,TRBJ2-5,CASSLGGQETQYF
.,TRBV11-2,TRBJ2-5,CASSFGLRETQYF
.,TRBV6-1,TRBJ1-4,CASSLNEKLFF
.,TRBV4-1,TRBJ2-2,CASSQYSVAVNTGELFF
.,TRBV11-3,TRBJ2-2,CASSPSGVRYTGELFF
.,TRBV28,TRBJ2-7,CASSIPPPSYEQYF
.,TRBV27,TRBJ1-2,CASSTRQTANYGYTF
.,TRBV29-1,TRBJ1-2,CSVLSGDYGYTF
.,TRBV14,TRBJ2-1,CASSQDGPQGLLKSSYNEQFF
.,TRBV13,TRBJ1-4,CASSFRTTNEKLFF
TRBD1,TRBV4-1,TRBJ1-5,CASSLWTGRSNQPQHF
TRBD1,TRBV6-1,TRBJ2-7,CASSGDRGVDEQYF
.,TRBV7-9,TRBJ1-2,CASSLGTAASGYTF
.,TRBV30,TRBJ2-2,CAWTFLKGTENTGELFF
.,TRBV28,TRBJ1-5,CASHSNSQPQHF
.,TRBV10-2,TRBJ2-3,CASSGGGIGGPDTQYF
.,TRBV5-4,TRBJ1-5,CASSSGYSNQPQHF
TRBD2,TRBV7-8,TRBJ2-3,CASSLVWGGEITDTQYF
.,TRBV20-1,TRBJ2-5,CSGRAQETQYF
.,TRBV12-5,TRBJ1-3,CASGPGGSGNTIYF
.,TRBV7-2,TRBJ2-7,CASSYVGGPYEQYF
.,TRBV5-1,TRBJ1-4,CASSSGFRSEKLFF
.,TRBV28,TRBJ1-4,CASSAYQGLEKLFF
TRBD1,TRBV28,TRBJ1-5,CASRGGQSNQPQHF
.,TRBV10-1,TRBJ2-7,CASSDGPGEQYF
TRBD1,TRBV10-1,TRBJ2-7,CASSEWTGENEQYF
TRBD1,TRBV2,TRBJ2-2,CASTGGYNTGELFF
TRBD2,TRBV7-2,TRBJ2-1,CASSRGGSVSEQFF
TRBD1,TRBV29-1,TRBJ2-5,CSGGQEKETQYF
TRBD1,TRBV2,TRBJ1-5,CASTGTGGFNQPQHF
.,TRBV19,TRBJ2-1,CASSKQAGTPAGEQFF